This TCR beta chain originates from a study of blood T cell repertoires in COVID-19. Original data processing: Amplification with reference gene primers provided the estimates of nucleated cell counts. Sequencing used immunoSEQ multiplex PCR; TCRdb keeps in-frame clones, though not all of them. The V and J calls and clone size are taken from that table; D and trimming were inferred from the DNA. Of hundreds of thousands of clones detected, 86% appear once; the ten largest clones hold approximately 1.4%. The CDR3 covers 14 residues. In germline, CDR1 is LGHNA, CDR2 YNFKEQ. V dropped 4 bases and J dropped 2 bases, with 9 bases sitting between them.

Sequenced input: peripheral blood. The sequence derives from a woman in her twenties or thirties with active or convalescent COVID-19. The chain has TRBV4-2 and TRBJ1-5, with no clear D. This chain's CDR3 is CASSPAGGNQPQHF. CDR3 nucleotide sequence: TGTGCCAGCAGCCCAGCAGGCGGCAATCAGCCCCAGCATTTT.